This is a list of T cell receptor beta chains from one sample in a study of blood T cells in healthy people across ages. TCRdb re-called the 5' RACE reads through MiXCR, storing one row per CDR3 protein. The sample carries around 1,700,000 distinct CDR3 sequences, 28% recorded once. Sequenced input: blood. These receptor sequences come from a woman aged 25 to 39 in good health. Each CDR3 is given with its conserved first and last residue. The order of the fields is J gene, clone size, V gene, D gene, CDR3 DNA, CDR3 protein. The D gene is left open where the match is weak. The size field is filled for only some rows; it gives once, few, many or a size class.

j_call: TRBJ2-3; clone_size: few; v_call: TRBV7-6; d_call: -; cdr3_nt: TGTGCCAGCAGCTTGGAGGTAGAAGGGGTGACAGATACGCAGTATTTT; cdr3_aa: CASSLEVEGVTDTQYF
j_call: TRBJ2-2; clone_size: -; v_call: TRBV12-3/TRBV12-4; d_call: -; cdr3_nt: TGTGCCAGCAGCCTCCACGACGGGGCCGGGGAGCGGTTTTTT; cdr3_aa: CASSLHDGAGERFF
j_call: TRBJ2-1; clone_size: -; v_call: TRBV7-2; d_call: TRBD1; cdr3_nt: TGTGCCAGCAGCTCACAGGGGGCCGGGACCCAGTTCTTC; cdr3_aa: CASSSQGAGTQFF
j_call: TRBJ1-1; clone_size: many; v_call: TRBV2; d_call: -; cdr3_nt: TGTGCCAGCAGACAAGGAACTGAAGCTTTCTTT; cdr3_aa: CASRQGTEAFF
j_call: TRBJ2-3; clone_size: -; v_call: TRBV28; d_call: -; cdr3_nt: TGTGCCAGCAGTGCCCTAGTGGGGGGGCAGAGAGATACGCAGTATTTT; cdr3_aa: CASSALVGGQRDTQYF
j_call: TRBJ2-3; clone_size: -; v_call: TRBV28; d_call: TRBD2; cdr3_nt: TGTGCCAGCAGTTCAGAAACACCGCGACTAGCGGGGGACACAGATAAGCAGTATTTT; cdr3_aa: CASSSETPRLAGDTDKQYF
j_call: TRBJ2-5; clone_size: few; v_call: TRBV28; d_call: TRBD2; cdr3_nt: TGTGCCAGCAGTTCTTCTCCCTTCCTAGCGGGGGGCGGAGAGACCCAGTACTTC; cdr3_aa: CASSSSPFLAGGGETQYF
j_call: TRBJ2-3; clone_size: -; v_call: TRBV5-1; d_call: TRBD1; cdr3_nt: TGCGCCAGCTGTCATGGGGACAGAGGCACAGATACGCAGTATTTT; cdr3_aa: CASCHGDRGTDTQYF
j_call: TRBJ2-7; clone_size: -; v_call: TRBV7-2; d_call: -; cdr3_nt: TGTGCCAGCAGCGCCTCCGGGGCCGGAGGCCATGAGCAGTACTTC; cdr3_aa: CASSASGAGGHEQYF
j_call: TRBJ2-4; clone_size: many; v_call: TRBV7-2; d_call: TRBD2; cdr3_nt: TGTGCCAGCAGCTTAGACGCGGGAGCAGGGAACATTCAGTACTTC; cdr3_aa: CASSLDAGAGNIQYF
j_call: TRBJ1-2; clone_size: few; v_call: TRBV19; d_call: TRBD1; cdr3_nt: TGTGCCAGTAAGACAGGGACCGCTGGCTACACCTTC; cdr3_aa: CASKTGTAGYTF
j_call: TRBJ2-4; clone_size: many; v_call: TRBV6-1; d_call: TRBD2; cdr3_nt: TGTGCCAGCAACCCCGTAGCGGGGGGGCAAGACATTCAGTACTTC; cdr3_aa: CASNPVAGGQDIQYF
j_call: TRBJ2-5; clone_size: -; v_call: TRBV28; d_call: -; cdr3_nt: TGTGCCAGCACTTCACCGACAGCGCGTCAGGAGACCCAGTACTTC; cdr3_aa: CASTSPTARQETQYF
j_call: TRBJ2-5; clone_size: few; v_call: TRBV5-1; d_call: -; cdr3_nt: TGCGCCAGCCTCGGTCCAGGGAAGACCCAGTACTTC; cdr3_aa: CASLGPGKTQYF
j_call: TRBJ2-2; clone_size: -; v_call: TRBV20-1; d_call: -; cdr3_nt: TGCAGTGCTAGAAGTTCTAACACCGGGGAGCTGTTTTTT; cdr3_aa: CSARSSNTGELFF
j_call: TRBJ2-7; clone_size: -; v_call: TRBV2; d_call: TRBD2; cdr3_nt: TGTGCCAGCCGGGATAGGCGACTAGCGGGCTCCTACGAGCAGTACTTC; cdr3_aa: CASRDRRLAGSYEQYF
j_call: TRBJ2-7; clone_size: few; v_call: TRBV30; d_call: -; cdr3_nt: TGTGCCTGGAGTGGGCTTTCGGGGCCAATGTGGTCCTACGAGCAGTACTTC; cdr3_aa: CAWSGLSGPMWSYEQYF
j_call: TRBJ2-5; clone_size: many; v_call: TRBV7-6; d_call: -; cdr3_nt: TGTGCCAGCAGCTCTCAGTCGGGGGATGAGACCCAGTACTTC; cdr3_aa: CASSSQSGDETQYF
j_call: TRBJ2-3; clone_size: once; v_call: TRBV5-1; d_call: -; cdr3_nt: TGCGCCAGCTCTCTAGACATGGAGTCGCAGTATTTT; cdr3_aa: CASSLDMESQYF
j_call: TRBJ2-1; clone_size: many; v_call: TRBV11-2; d_call: -; cdr3_nt: TGTGCCAGCAGCTCATCACTAAAAGGGGGCAATGAGCAGTTCTTC; cdr3_aa: CASSSSLKGGNEQFF
j_call: TRBJ2-3; clone_size: few; v_call: TRBV20-1; d_call: TRBD2; cdr3_nt: TGCAGTGCTACCGGACTAGCCCCAGATACGCAGTATTTT; cdr3_aa: CSATGLAPDTQYF
j_call: TRBJ1-2; clone_size: few; v_call: TRBV29-1; d_call: -; cdr3_nt: TGCAGCGTTGCTCCCCTTCTGGGGAGGGATAACTATGGCTACACCTTC; cdr3_aa: CSVAPLLGRDNYGYTF
j_call: TRBJ2-1; clone_size: few; v_call: TRBV9; d_call: -; cdr3_nt: TGTGCCAGCAGCGCCGCGGAAGGAGAATCTTTTTACAATGAGCAGTTCTTC; cdr3_aa: CASSAAEGESFYNEQFF
j_call: TRBJ2-7; clone_size: many; v_call: TRBV5-1; d_call: TRBD1; cdr3_nt: TGCGCCAGCAGCTTTGGGGACAGAGATTCCTACGAGCAGTACTTC; cdr3_aa: CASSFGDRDSYEQYF
j_call: TRBJ2-3; clone_size: -; v_call: TRBV7-2; d_call: -; cdr3_nt: TGTGCCAGCAGCGCAGGGCCGTACCAGGATACGCAGTATTTT; cdr3_aa: CASSAGPYQDTQYF
j_call: TRBJ1-1; clone_size: -; v_call: TRBV11-2; d_call: TRBD1; cdr3_nt: TGTGCCAGCAGCTTAGGCAGGGGGTTAATGAACACTGAAGCTTTCTTT; cdr3_aa: CASSLGRGLMNTEAFF
j_call: TRBJ2-7; clone_size: -; v_call: TRBV7-3; d_call: TRBD1; cdr3_nt: TGTGCCAGCAGCACGACAGGGGGGGACGAGCAGTACTTC; cdr3_aa: CASSTTGGDEQYF
j_call: TRBJ2-7; clone_size: -; v_call: TRBV20-1; d_call: -; cdr3_nt: TGCAGTGCTAGAGATAGACGACAGCTAGAGTACGAGCAGTACTTC; cdr3_aa: CSARDRRQLEYEQYF